The T cell receptor (beta chain) described here comes from a study of T cell repertoires in cytomegalovirus infection. Study summary: From public TCR beta signatures came an indication of both CMV infection and matching HLA type.

Notes on the study in general: The cumulative frequency of public TCR beta families distinguished individuals who carried CMV together with the relevant HLA.

This clonotype was found a few times. The antigen remains unidentified. This CDR3 has 15 residues. Germline CDR1 reads SGHTA; CDR2 reads FQGTGA. V shed 4 bases and J 2 bases; nucleotides not matched to a gene: 4. MiXCR was run by TCRdb on the reads, yielding one entry per CDR3 protein. This sample has 100,000 to 150,000 distinct CDR3 sequences; about 10% occur once, and the top ten carry over 9%. What was sequenced was PBMCs. This rearrangement joins TRBV7-3 to TRBJ2-3; 9 bases agree with TRBD2. This clonotype was sampled from a human donor in good health (CMV status not recorded). Some clones in this sample may be carry-over from other donors' samples. The CDR3 loop reads CASSSSGGITDTQYF. For the CDR3, the DNA is TGTGCCAGCAGCTCGAGCGGGGGGATCACAGATACGCAGTATTTT. Combining the CDR3 with reference TRBV7-3 and TRBJ2-3 gives the whole variable domain GAGVSQTPSNKVTEKGKYVELRCDPISGHTALYWYRQSLGQGPEFLIYFQGTGAADDSGLPNDRFFAVRPEGSVSTLKIQRTERGDSAVYLCASSSSGGITDTQYFGPGTRLTVL.